A selection of T cell receptor beta chains follows, all from one sample in a study of blood T cell repertoires in COVID-19. Repertoires were generated with immunoSEQ multiplex PCR, while TCRdb's copy carries only in-frame clones and drops some. The profile shows about 300,000 clones, around 90% of them singletons. Sequenced: peripheral blood. The receptors derive from a woman aged 45-65 years with COVID-19, enrolled during active disease. The CDR3 runs from the conserved cysteine through the conserved F or W. Fields, in order: J gene, V gene, clone size, CDR3 protein. Expanded clones get a size class; other rows say once, few or many, or leave the size out.

J: TRBJ2-1
V: TRBV27
size: NA
CDR3: CASSSKSGSGNEQFF

J: TRBJ2-7
V: TRBV7-9
size: once
CDR3: CASSLVGASYEQYF

J: TRBJ1-6
V: TRBV19
size: once
CDR3: CASSEMGQFNSPLHF

J: TRBJ2-7
V: TRBV9
size: NA
CDR3: CASSPGQGAALTFSYEQYF

J: TRBJ1-1
V: TRBV19
size: NA
CDR3: CASSAGRGMNTEAFF

J: TRBJ2-7
V: TRBV7-2
size: NA
CDR3: CASSFSGTYEQYF

J: TRBJ2-2
V: TRBV10-3
size: NA
CDR3: CALSRDTGELFF

J: TRBJ2-4
V: TRBV7-9
size: NA
CDR3: CASSLVAQGPIQYF

J: TRBJ1-1
V: TRBV2
size: NA
CDR3: CASSEADHVGGWSTEAFF

J: TRBJ2-3
V: TRBV5-1
size: NA
CDR3: CASSLGSSGATDTQYF

J: TRBJ2-7
V: TRBV10-3
size: NA
CDR3: CAISAGPGGVQTYEQYF

J: TRBJ1-5
V: TRBV23-1
size: NA
CDR3: CASSQFRAGGTGSNQPQHF

J: TRBJ1-3
V: TRBV30
size: once
CDR3: CAWSVLGGGNTIYF

J: TRBJ2-7
V: TRBV18
size: NA
CDR3: CASSYNTGSYEQYF